What follows are 31 T cell receptor beta chains derived from one specimen sequenced in a study of blood T cell repertoires in COVID-19. Profiled with immunoSEQ multiplex PCR; TCRdb holds only in-frame clones, not every one. Of hundreds of thousands of clones in the sample, over 80% were seen once. The sequenced material came from peripheral blood. The receptor source for this set is a woman between 45 and 65 years old with COVID-19, enrolled during active disease.

This clone was counted a single time. The V call is TRBV9, the J call TRBJ2-3, with TRBD1 matching 7 bases. The junction had 4 bases not matched to a gene; V was cut back by 4 bases and J by 2 bases. Germline V gives CDR1 SGDLS, CDR2 YYNGEE. The CDR3 is 14 residues long. The CDR3 DNA sequence: TGTGCCAGCAGCCCGGGACAGATCACAGATACGCAGTATTTT. It yields the protein CASSPGQITDTQYF.

The chain recombines TRBV6-1 with TRBJ2-7; D possibly corresponds to TRBD1 (6 bases). The germline CDR1 and CDR2 sequences are MNHNS and SASEGT. The CDR3 is 19 residues long. Between the trimmed V and J ends, which lost 2 bases and 0 bases, there was a span of 23 bases. Here the CDR3 DNA reads TGTGCCAGCAGTGAATATCACAGGGTCTCTCCCTTAAGCTCCTACGAGCAGTACTTC. Amino acid sequence: CASSEYHRVSPLSSYEQYF.

V and J are TRBV12-3 or TRBV12-4 and TRBJ1-1, with D tentatively TRBD1 (5 bases). The CDR3 sequence is 11 residues long. V lost 5 bases and J 10 bases, leaving 11 bases between the germline ends. CDR3 sequence (DNA): TGTGCCAGCAGTCTGTGGGGGGGAGCTTTCTTT. Protein: CASSLWGGAFF.

The chain links TRBV19 to TRBJ1-2; TRBD1 aligns across 11 bases. Unmatched junction bases numbered 4, after V lost 5 bases and J lost 2 bases. This CDR3 is 15 amino acids long. The germline V gene has CDR1 LNHDA and CDR2 SQIVND (reference sequence). The chain's CDR3 is CASSEWTGGNYGYTF. CDR3 sequence (DNA): TGTGCCAGTAGTGAATGGACAGGGGGCAACTATGGCTACACCTTC.

The chain links TRBV19 to TRBJ1-5, with unresolved D. The length of the CDR3 is 14 residues. The V end lost 4 bases, the J end lost 3 bases, and 10 bases lay between the germline ends. CDR1 is LNHDA, CDR2 SQIVND, per germline (reference sequence). The CDR3 here is CASSKGSVNQPQHF. DNA for the CDR3: TGTGCCAGTAGTAAAGGGAGTGTCAATCAGCCCCAGCATTTT.

This chain joins TRBV6-2 or TRBV6-3 and TRBJ2-7; unclear D gene. From germline, CDR1 is MNHEY and CDR2 SVGEGT. V was shortened by 0 bases and J by 6 bases, with 15 bases between the two germline ends. The CDR3 spans 15 residues. The CDR3 DNA reads TGTGCCAGCAGTTACTCAAGAGGAATAGGTGGCGAGCAGTACTTC. Its translation: CASSYSRGIGGEQYF.

The chain links TRBV3-1 (or the pseudogene TRBV3-2) to TRBJ2-5, with 8 bases aligning to TRBD2. CDR1 and CDR2 (germline): LGHDT, YNNKEL (reference sequence). There are 16 residues in the CDR3. V shed 4 bases and J 5 bases; nucleotides not matched to a gene: 12. CDR3 DNA: TGTGCCAGCAGCCGCCGCGGGCGGGAGCGGGGGGAGACCCAGTACTTC. Protein sequence: CASSRRGRERGETQYF.

V and J are TRBV18 and TRBJ2-3, with 7 bases identical to TRBD2. This CDR3 has 12 residues. The V gene end was trimmed by 6 bases and the J gene end by 8 bases; junction bases not matched to a gene: 5. CDR1 KGHSH and CDR2 LQKENI come from the germline V gene. The CDR3 DNA reads TGTGCCAGCTCGCTACCGGGGGGTACGCAGTATTTT. Translating gives CASSLPGGTQYF.

This clone is a singleton in its sample. The sample contains more than one DNA sequence encoding this CDR3. The V gene is TRBV24-1, the J gene TRBJ2-3, with a weak D call TRBD2 (6 bases). Germline lookup yields CDR1 KGHDR and CDR2 SFDVKD. CDR3 size: 16 residues. Trimming cost V 0 bases and J 1 base, with 10 bases left between them. The CDR3 DNA sequence: TGTGCCACCAGTGATTTGGCATCGGGGGGCACAGATACGCAGTATTTT. Residues: CATSDLASGGTDTQYF.

The V gene is TRBV5-1, the J gene TRBJ2-1; no clear D gene. CDR1 and CDR2 from the germline V gene are SGHRS and YFSETQ. The CDR3 loop spans 14 amino acids. Deletions cut 0 bases from V and 6 bases from J, with 10 bases between. CDR3 amino acids: CASSLASTSNEQFF. The CDR3 DNA sequence: TGCGCCAGCAGCTTGGCCTCTACCTCCAATGAGCAGTTCTTC.

V usage is TRBV24-1 and J usage is TRBJ2-7, with 12 bases matching TRBD2. CDR1 is KGHDR and CDR2 is SFDVKD in the germline V gene. This CDR3 region has 24 residues. The junction had 27 bases not matched to a gene; V was cut back by 3 bases and J by 1 base. The DNA for the CDR3 is TGTGCCACCAGTGATCCCTACGCTAGCGGGAGGGTCCCACCCCCGATTTACCCGTCCTACGAGCAGTACTTC. Translating it yields CATSDPYASGRVPPPIYPSYEQYF.

The chain carries TRBV19 and TRBJ2-3; 9 bases line up with TRBD2. The CDR3 is made up of 14 amino acids. V was clipped by 5 bases and J by 6 bases; unmatched bases: 6. The germline CDR1 and CDR2 sequences are LNHDA and SQIVND (reference sequence). CDR3 DNA sequence: TGTGCCAGTAGTGTACGGACTAGCGATGATACGCAGTATTTT. This codes for CASSVRTSDDTQYF.

The J gene is TRBJ2-7, the V gene TRBV18, with TRBD2 identical over 8 bases. The CDR3 totals 15 residues. Germline V CDR1 and CDR2: KGHSH, LQKENI. Germline trimming cut 1 base from V and 5 bases from J; bases unmatched to any gene: 7. CDR3 amino acids: CASSPRVSGRDEQYF. In nucleotides, the CDR3 is TGTGCCAGCTCACCACGGGTCAGCGGGAGAGACGAGCAGTACTTC.

The chain uses TRBV18 and TRBJ2-7; 9 positions agree with TRBD1. Germline V lookup: CDR1 KGHSH, CDR2 LQKENI. The CDR3 has 15 residues. The V gene end was trimmed by 1 base and the J gene end by 3 bases; junction bases not matched to a gene: 4. CDR3 region: CASSPREDRGYEQYF. The CDR3 coding sequence is TGTGCCAGCTCACCACGGGAGGACAGGGGCTACGAGCAGTACTTC.

This chain uses TRBV19 with TRBJ2-7; 7 bases fit TRBD1. The germline V gene has CDR1 LNHDA and CDR2 SQIVND (reference sequence). This CDR3 is 12 amino acids long. The J segment lost 6 bases and the V segment lost 4 bases, leaving 3 bases of the junction unmatched. The CDR3 DNA sequence: TGTGCCAGTAGTAACCGGGACAGCGAGCAGTACTTC. Amino acids: CASSNRDSEQYF.

The chain employs TRBV27 and TRBJ2-7; 9 bases line up with TRBD2. In germline, CDR1 is MNHEY, CDR2 SMNVEV (reference sequence). The CDR3 is 14 amino acids. The trim removed 3 bases at V and 7 bases at J, leaving 7 bases unmatched. CDR3 residues: CASSFGGRAGEQYF. The CDR3 region has the DNA TGTGCCAGCAGTTTTGGCGGGAGGGCCGGTGAGCAGTACTTC.

The chain recombines TRBV14 with TRBJ2-1, with 10 bases aligning to TRBD2. From germline, CDR1 is SGHDN and CDR2 FVKESK. This CDR3 contains 17 residues. The ends lost 1 base at V and 6 bases at J; junction bases unmatched: 9. CDR3 sequence reads: CASSQVRAGGLGNEQFF. The CDR3 region has the DNA TGTGCCAGCAGCCAAGTGAGAGCGGGAGGGCTCGGCAATGAGCAGTTCTTC.

V gene TRBV5-4 combines with J gene TRBJ2-5, with D unclear. The CDR3 covers 13 residues. Germline V gives CDR1 SGHNT, CDR2 YYREEE (reference sequence). Trimming took off 2 bases at V and 5 bases at J, with 10 bases between the two ends. This CDR3 is CASSLRLVETQYF. The DNA of the CDR3 is TGTGCCAGCAGCTTAAGACTGGTGGAGACCCAGTACTTC.

This rearrangement joins TRBV9 to TRBJ1-6; 7 nucleotides agree with TRBD1. The CDR3 consists of 12 residues. With 3 bases clipped from V and 13 bases from J, the junction kept 4 bases outside the gene matches. The germline CDR1 and CDR2 sequences are SGDLS and YYNGEE. CDR3 nucleotide sequence: TGTGCCAGCAGCGCACAGGGGTTTCCCCTCCACTTT. Residues: CASSAQGFPLHF.

Regarding this clone: Since no conserved phenylalanine or tryptophan closes the CDR3, a read error is the likely cause. The DNA is omitted, as the CDR3 cannot be located on it reliably, and the CDR3 follows TCRdb's listing. The chain recombines TRBV5-4 with TRBJ1-1; the D call TRBD1 from the table was never checked on the DNA. Inclusive of both ends, the CDR3 amounts to 15 amino acids. Germline-derived CDR1 and CDR2 are SGHNT and YYREEE (reference sequence). The CDR3 here is CASSSYRDSEPTRDL.

The chain is built from TRBV14 and TRBJ2-7; D is unclear. Trimming stripped 3 bases from V and 0 bases from J, with 12 bases between. The CDR3 consists of 15 residues. Per the germline V gene, CDR1 is SGHDN and CDR2 is FVKESK. The CDR3 bases are TGTGCCAGCAGCCATTCTCTTCTGGCCTCCTACGAGCAGTACTTC. Translating gives CASSHSLLASYEQYF.

The chain employs TRBV25-1 and TRBJ1-4, with TRBD1 matching over 11 bases. This CDR3 contains 15 residues. Germline CDR1 is MGHDK and CDR2 is SYGVNS. The V gene end was trimmed by 4 bases and the J gene end by 10 bases; junction bases not matched to a gene: 8. CDR3 region: CASSGEGQGGRKLFF. DNA of the CDR3: TGTGCCAGCAGTGGTGAGGGACAGGGGGGGAGAAAACTGTTTTTT. Filled out from reference TRBV25-1 and TRBJ1-4, the complete variable domain reads EADIYQTPRYLVIGTGKKITLECSQTMGHDKMYWYQQDPGMELHLIHYSYGVNSTEKGDLSSESTVSRIRTEHFPLTLESARPSHTSQYLCASSGEGQGGRKLFFGSGTQLSVL.

The chain joins TRBV5-6 to TRBJ2-1; possibly TRBD2 for D (6 bases). V was trimmed by 5 bases and J by 5 bases, leaving 17 bases between them. This CDR3 region has 15 residues. CDR1 and CDR2 from the germline V gene are SGHDT and YYEEEE. The CDR3 region is CASSWGVGRNNEQFF. The CDR3 region has the DNA TGTGCCAGCAGTTGGGGGGTAGGGCGAAACAATGAGCAGTTCTTC.

The chain combines TRBV7-2 with TRBJ1-1; 8 nucleotides match TRBD1. Germline V gene lookup returns CDR1 SGHTA and CDR2 FQGNSA. The V segment lost 0 bases and the J segment 5 bases; nucleotides outside the gene matches: 5. The CDR3 consists of 15 residues. CDR3: CASSLAWQGATEAFF. As DNA, the CDR3 is TGTGCCAGCAGCTTAGCGTGGCAGGGGGCGACTGAAGCTTTCTTT.

This sequence joins TRBV19 and TRBJ1-2, with 8 bases identical to TRBD1. J gave up 2 bases and V 6 bases, and 5 bases lay outside the gene matches. Germline CDR1 and CDR2: LNHDA and SQIVND (reference sequence). CDR3 size: 14 residues. This chain's CDR3 is CASRIGQGNYGYTF. For the CDR3, the DNA is TGTGCCAGTAGGATTGGACAGGGCAACTATGGCTACACCTTC.

This clone was detected once. The J gene is TRBJ1-5, the V gene TRBV3-1 (or the pseudogene TRBV3-2); D possibly corresponds to TRBD1 (6 bases). V was trimmed by 4 bases and J by 4 bases, leaving 14 bases between them. From germline, CDR1 is LGHDT and CDR2 YNNKEL (reference sequence). The CDR3 spans 15 residues. CDR3 coding DNA: TGTGCCAGCAGCCGAACGACAGGCCTAAATCAGCCCCAGCATTTT. This gives the protein CASSRTTGLNQPQHF.

The chain combines TRBV2 with TRBJ2-7, with 7 bases that match TRBD2. The CDR3 runs to 13 residues. Per germline, CDR1 SNHLY and CDR2 FYNNEI. Losses at the gene ends were 10 bases for V and 6 bases for J; bases not matched to a gene: 12. CDR3 loop: CATTSALRGEQYF. Written as DNA, the CDR3 is TGTGCCACCACTAGCGCCCTCCGAGGCGAGCAGTACTTC.

The gene calls are TRBV18 and TRBJ1-2; 7 bases agree with TRBD1. CDR1 is KGHSH and CDR2 is LQKENI in the germline V gene. CDR3 length equals 20 residues. The V gene end was trimmed by 3 bases and the J gene end by 0 bases; junction bases not matched to a gene: 19. The CDR3 region has the DNA TGTGCCAGCTCACCCAACCTCGACAGGGTCCGTCCGCAGGCTAACTATGGCTACACCTTC. Residues: CASSPNLDRVRPQANYGYTF.

The chain couples TRBV12-5 to TRBJ2-3; 8 bases match TRBD2. Trimming cost V 5 bases and J 0 bases; bases outside gene matches: 4. Germline V gene sequence: CDR1 LGHNT, CDR2 FRNRAP. This CDR3 has 15 residues. The CDR3 DNA sequence: TGTGCTAGTGGTCTCGGACTAGCCAGCACAGATACGCAGTATTTT. Residues: CASGLGLASTDTQYF. The full variable domain, rest sourced from reference TRBV12-5 and TRBJ2-3, is DARVTQTPRHKVTEMGQEVTMRCQPILGHNTVFWYRQTMMQGLELLAYFRNRAPLDDSGMPKDRFSAEMPDATLATLKIQPSEPRDSAVYFCASGLGLASTDTQYFGPGTRLTVL.

V is TRBV2 and J is TRBJ2-2, with a tentative D call TRBD2 (6 bases). This CDR3 has 13 residues. CDR1 and CDR2 from the germline V gene are SNHLY and FYNNEI. With 9 bases removed from V and 7 bases from J, the gap between germline ends came to 15 bases. The CDR3 DNA follows: TGTGCCAGTGGGGGGTTCGGGGACGGGGAGCTGTTTTTT. It is translated as CASGGFGDGELFF.

In this sample, this clone turned up once. The chain uses TRBV18 and TRBJ1-5, with 10 bases that match TRBD1. CDR3 size: 16 residues. The junction had 12 bases not matched to a gene; V was cut back by 6 bases and J by 7 bases. The germline CDR1 and CDR2 sequences are KGHSH and LQKENI. This CDR3 is CASSTGQGGSGQPQHF. The CDR3 DNA reads TGTGCCAGCTCCACTGGACAGGGGGGCTCAGGCCAGCCCCAGCATTTT.